This record concerns one T cell receptor (beta chain) sequence. The table lists this clonotype with many counts. Its antigen target is currently unknown. Base qualities are not provided; no much larger clone lies one nucleotide away. The sample's treatment or condition label, in plain terms: live attenuated yellow fever vaccine strain. PBMCs were isolated from peripheral blood using a standard Ficoll-Paque protocol. Dynabeads CD4 and CD8 positive selection kits were used to isolate the CD4 and CD8 T-cell fractions. TriZol was used to extract RNA from bulk PBMCs, from CD4 and CD8 fractions, and from dextramer-positive and dextramer-negative fractions. This entry belongs to a study of T cells after yellow fever vaccination (dated by TCRdb to about 2019). In the study overall: The SMART-Seq v4 Ultra Low Input RNA kit was used to prepare libraries from fractions with low cell numbers. To follow T-cell clones before and after both primary and booster YFV17D yellow fever vaccination, bulk TCR alpha and beta repertoires underwent longitudinal sequencing. Two healthy male donors, one aged 18 to 30 and one aged 30 to 40 years, were included in the cohort. Bulk PBMC replicates and cell subsets were isolated from blood drawn at multiple timepoints before and after both primary and secondary immunization.

On the study overall, not on this receptor specifically: Compared with the primary T-cell response, the secondary T-cell response was faster but weaker, reaching its peak on day 5 rather than on day 15. A small share of clonotypes occurred in both CD4 and CD8 compartments, likely arising from convergent recombination. Because abundant contaminating clonotypes from the bulk population could be contained in FACS-sorted repertoires, computational filtering was required. Most clones expanded after primary vaccination were re-detected after the booster (96% of CD4 and approximately 85% of CD8), suggesting broad memory maintenance. Because only a couple of donors were included in the study, the extent to which the findings can be generalized is limited.

The germline V gene gives CDR1 as SGHRS and CDR2 as YFSETQ. The junction carries 11 bases between V and J, which are trimmed by 8 bases and 4 bases respectively. The CDR3, cysteine through phenylalanine, is 12 amino acids long. This entry keeps only the CDR3 DNA: 36 bases, framed from base 1. Synthesis of TCR cDNA relied on 5'RACE template switching, a step that introduced a universal primer site along with unique molecular identifiers. cDNA synthesis was primed from both the TCR alpha and TCR beta constant segments. Libraries were amplified in two PCR steps, with sample barcodes and sequencing adapters added in the second step. Sequencing of the libraries was done on either Illumina HiSeq 2500 (2x100 bp) or NovaSeq (2x150 bp). The paper's data handling went like this. MIGEC handled demultiplexing of reads and collapsing into UMI consensus sequences, while MiXCR performed V(D)J alignment. Using edgeR on replicate PBMC samples, clonotypes were called vaccine-responding if FDR was below 0.01 and the log2 fold change was above 5 up to day 15. Bulk clonotypes were assigned CD4 or CD8 identity according to which sequenced CD4 or CD8 repertoire held them at higher abundance. Through fastp at Q25 and MiXCR, TCRdb rebuilt clones from the public reads, retaining in-frame beta chains. Rows merge per CDR3 protein into single entries with the most common DNA and genes. TCRdb's processing, not the authors' own work, is the source of the V and J calls. The sample yields over 130,000 distinct CDR3 sequences; 7.7% were counted once. Clones ranked in the top ten supply approximately 0.67% of the sample.

The source material was CD4+ T cells sorted from PBMCs, sampled 5 days after the yellow fever booster vaccination. The clonotype originates from a man aged 25 to 45 who received the YFV17D yellow fever vaccine. Rearrangement joined TRBV5-1 to TRBJ2-3, with TRBD2 as a weak D call on 6 bases. The CDR3 is CASAGGADTQYF. The DNA sequence is as follows: TGCGCCAGTGCAGGAGGGGCAGATACGCAGTATTTT. With all but the CDR3 taken from the reference TRBV5-1 and TRBJ2-3 genes, the full variable domain is: KAGVTQTPRYLIKTRGQQVTLSCSPISGHRSVSWYQQTPGQGLQFLFEYFSETQRNKGNFPGRFSGRQFSNSRSEMNVSTLELGDSALYLCASAGGADTQYFGPGTRLTVL.